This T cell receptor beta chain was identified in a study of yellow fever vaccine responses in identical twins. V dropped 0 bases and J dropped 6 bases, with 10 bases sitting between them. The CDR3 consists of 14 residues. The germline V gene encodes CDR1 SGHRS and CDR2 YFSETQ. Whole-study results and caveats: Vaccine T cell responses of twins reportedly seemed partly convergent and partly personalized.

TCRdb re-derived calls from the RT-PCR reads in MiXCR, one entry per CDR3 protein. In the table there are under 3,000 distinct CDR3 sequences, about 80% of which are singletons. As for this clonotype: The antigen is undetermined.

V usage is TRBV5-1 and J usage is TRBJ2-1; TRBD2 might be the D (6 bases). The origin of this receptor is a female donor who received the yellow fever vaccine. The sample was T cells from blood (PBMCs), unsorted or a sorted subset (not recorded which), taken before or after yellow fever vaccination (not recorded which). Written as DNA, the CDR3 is TGCGCCAGCAGCTTGGGGCCGACTAGCAATGAGCAGTTCTTC. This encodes CASSLGPTSNEQFF.